The 19 T cell receptor beta chains reported below all come from one sample, sequenced in a study of OX40 agonist ivuxolimab in advanced cancers. The method was immunoSEQ multiplex PCR; TCRdb's version includes in-frame clones alone and lacks a portion of them. The sample contains about 48,000 clones, roughly 89% of which appear only once. The sequencing here drew on CD4+ or CD8+ T cells sorted from blood, taken in a trial of the OX40 agonist ivuxolimab. The receptors stem from an adult with an advanced solid tumor such as melanoma, head and neck, liver or kidney cancer.

The chain recombines TRBV27 with TRBJ2-3; 8 bases are a match to TRBD2. The CDR3 has 16 amino acids. Per germline, CDR1 MNHEY and CDR2 SMNVEV (reference sequence). V shed 5 bases and J 3 bases; nucleotides not matched to a gene: 10. The CDR3 DNA follows: TGTGCCAGCAGTCCCTACCGGACTAGCTGGACAGATACGCAGTATTTT. Its protein is CASSPYRTSWTDTQYF.

The table lists this clone with a count of one. CDR3 nucleotide sequence: TGTGCCAGCAGCGTACGGGACACTCTAGCCAAAAACATTCAGTACTTC. Amino acid sequence: CASSVRDTLAKNIQYF. This sequence joins TRBV9 and TRBJ2-4; TRBD1 might be the D (6 bases). Germline V CDR1 and CDR2: SGDLS, YYNGEE. V was clipped by 1 base and J by 0 bases, with 11 bases between them. The CDR3 runs 16 residues.

CDR3 sequence reads: CASSPDPQSSYNSPLHF. The CDR3 DNA is TGCGCCAGCAGCCCAGATCCACAGAGCTCCTATAATTCACCCCTCCACTTT. This chain joins TRBV5-1 and TRBJ1-6; D is uncertain. Trimming left V 4 bases short and J 0 bases short, with 14 bases between. The CDR3 has 17 amino acids. Germline-derived CDR1 and CDR2 are SGHRS and YFSETQ.

The chain is built from TRBV7-9 and TRBJ2-2; no definite D call. Germline V CDR1 and CDR2: SEHNR, FQNEAQ (reference sequence). CDR3 length equals 14 residues. V was cut by 5 bases and J by 7 bases, with 14 bases left in between. Here the CDR3 reads CASSHLTGVGELFF. CDR3 in DNA: TGTGCCAGCAGCCATTTGACTGGAGTCGGGGAGCTGTTTTTT.

The chain is built from TRBV12-5 and TRBJ2-3; D is perhaps TRBD1 (5 bases). Per germline, CDR1 LGHNT and CDR2 FRNRAP. Trimming cost V 6 bases and J 5 bases, with 12 bases left between them. The length of the CDR3 is 13 residues. The CDR3 DNA sequence: TGTGCTAGTGGGGCCACCACAGGAGATACGCAGTATTTT. It is translated as CASGATTGDTQYF.

The table lists this clone with a count of one. The chain employs TRBV27 and TRBJ2-1, with 8 bases lining up with TRBD2. Germline CDR1 is MNHEY and CDR2 is SMNVEV (reference sequence). The CDR3 loop spans 16 amino acids. After removal of 2 bases from V and 4 bases from J, the junction contained 7 bases not matched to a gene. The CDR3 DNA is TGTGCCAGCAGTTTAATGTGGATAGCGGGATACAATGAGCAGTTCTTC. This encodes CASSLMWIAGYNEQFF.

The chain carries TRBV28 and TRBJ1-1, with 11 bases aligning to TRBD1. CDR3 size: 14 residues. Germline trimming cut 5 bases from V and 3 bases from J; bases unmatched to any gene: 2. Germline CDR1 MDHEN, CDR2 SYDVKM. The CDR3 protein is CASSQDRGHTEAFF. In DNA, the CDR3 is TGTGCCAGCAGTCAGGACAGGGGGCACACTGAAGCTTTCTTT.

The chain uses TRBV7-4 and TRBJ2-5, with 16 positions matching TRBD2. V was pared by 4 bases and J by 6 bases, with 2 bases of the junction left unmatched. The germline V gene encodes CDR1 SGHVT and CDR2 SQSDAQ. CDR3 length: 15 amino acids. CDR3 bases: TGTGCCAGCAGCTCGGGACTAGCGGGAGGGCAGACCCAGTACTTC. Its translation is CASSSGLAGGQTQYF.

This clone was counted once. The genes are TRBV7-9 and TRBJ1-2; TRBD1 might be the D (5 bases). The CDR3 covers 13 residues. Looked up from germline, CDR1 is SEHNR and CDR2 is FQNEAQ (reference sequence). Trimming pared 1 base from V and 2 bases from J, leaving 5 bases between. The chain's CDR3 is CASSLEGNYGYTF. The CDR3, as DNA: TGTGCCAGCAGCTTAGAGGGGAACTATGGCTACACCTTC.

The gene calls are TRBV5-6 and TRBJ2-1; D not certain. The CDR3 contains 15 residues. V was pared by 0 bases and J by 3 bases, with 10 bases between. Germline V lookup: CDR1 SGHDT, CDR2 YYEEEE. The CDR3: CASSLVGSNYNEQFF. The DNA of the CDR3 is TGTGCCAGCAGCTTGGTAGGCAGCAACTACAATGAGCAGTTCTTC.

V is TRBV29-1 and J is TRBJ2-1; tentatively, D is TRBD1 (7 bases). CDR3 length: 15 residues. V was shortened by 3 bases and J by 3 bases, with 15 bases between the two germline ends. The germline V gene has CDR1 SQVTM and CDR2 ANQGSEA. The CDR3 DNA sequence: TGCAGCGTTGAGGGCGGGGACAGCCACTACAATGAGCAGTTCTTC. Its translation: CSVEGGDSHYNEQFF.

The chain joins TRBV7-9 to TRBJ2-1; possible D gene TRBD1, 5 bases. The germline V gene encodes CDR1 SEHNR and CDR2 FQNEAQ (reference sequence). Between the trimmed V and J ends, which lost 0 bases and 6 bases, there was a span of 6 bases. CDR3 length equals 13 residues. CDR3 DNA: TGTGCCAGCAGCTTAGCAGGGGCCAATGAGCAGTTCTTC. It yields the protein CASSLAGANEQFF.

The V call is TRBV27, the J call TRBJ2-1; no firm D call. The CDR3 runs to 14 residues. Per germline, CDR1 MNHEY and CDR2 SMNVEV (reference sequence). Between the trimmed V and J ends, which lost 0 bases and 0 bases, there was a span of 3 bases. CDR3 coding DNA: TGTGCCAGCAGTTTATCAGGCTCCTACAATGAGCAGTTCTTC. Translating gives CASSLSGSYNEQFF.

The chain employs TRBV19 and TRBJ2-7; tentatively, D is TRBD1 or TRBD2 (5 bases each). Germline V gene data show CDR1 as LNHDA and CDR2 as SQIVND (reference sequence). The CDR3 spans 12 residues. V lost 1 base to trimming and J lost 5 bases, with 6 bases between them. The CDR3 here is CASSIVGDEQYF. In DNA, the CDR3 is TGTGCCAGTAGTATAGTGGGGGACGAGCAGTACTTC.

The V call is TRBV11-2, the J call TRBJ2-5; D possibly uses TRBD1 or TRBD2 (5 bases each). Trimming pared 2 bases from V and 1 base from J, leaving 14 bases between. Germline V gives CDR1 SGHAT, CDR2 FQNNGV. The length of the CDR3 is 16 residues. CDR3 in DNA: TGTGCCAGCAGCTTATTCGGGGCAGCACTCCAAGAGACCCAGTACTTC. Translating gives CASSLFGAALQETQYF.

This rearrangement joins TRBV7-8 to TRBJ2-7; D gene ambiguous. Germline loops: CDR1 SGHVS, CDR2 FQNEAQ. The CDR3 extends over 15 amino acids. The V and J ends lost 3 bases and 0 bases respectively, with 12 bases between them. This CDR3 reads CASSFSRVGSYEQYF. As DNA, the CDR3 is TGTGCCAGCAGCTTCTCCCGAGTGGGCTCCTACGAGCAGTACTTC.

The chain has TRBV6-1 and TRBJ2-3, with D unclear. Germline values: CDR1 MNHNS, CDR2 SASEGT. V gave up 1 base and J gave up 1 base, with 6 bases separating them. The CDR3 runs 14 residues. CDR3 in DNA: TGTGCCAGCAGTGAAGAACCAGGCACAGATACGCAGTATTTT. It encodes CASSEEPGTDTQYF.

This chain's CDR3 is CASSGGTGAFF. The CDR3 nucleotides read TGTGCCAGCAGCGGGGGGACGGGAGCTTTCTTT. The rearrangement joins TRBV7-9 to TRBJ1-1, with D possibly matching TRBD1 (5 bases). There are 11 residues in the CDR3. Germline V gene sequence: CDR1 SEHNR, CDR2 FQNEAQ (reference sequence). The V end was cut by 5 bases, the J end by 10 bases, with 11 bases between.

This chain joins TRBV7-9 and TRBJ2-3, with D tentatively TRBD1 or TRBD2 (6 bases each). V lost 4 bases to trimming and J lost 0 bases, with 17 bases between them. Germline lookup yields CDR1 SEHNR and CDR2 FQNEAQ (reference sequence). The CDR3 totals 17 residues. CDR3 residues: CASSSDGGGLSTDTQYF. The CDR3, as DNA: TGTGCCAGCAGCTCGGACGGGGGCGGGCTTAGCACAGATACGCAGTATTTT. Full variable domain (remainder filled in from reference TRBV7-9 and TRBJ2-3): DTGVSQNPRHKITKRGQNVTFRCDPISEHNRLYWYRQTLGQGPEFLTYFQNEAQLEKSRLLSDRFSAERPKGSFSTLEIQRTEQGDSAMYLCASSSDGGGLSTDTQYFGPGTRLTVL.